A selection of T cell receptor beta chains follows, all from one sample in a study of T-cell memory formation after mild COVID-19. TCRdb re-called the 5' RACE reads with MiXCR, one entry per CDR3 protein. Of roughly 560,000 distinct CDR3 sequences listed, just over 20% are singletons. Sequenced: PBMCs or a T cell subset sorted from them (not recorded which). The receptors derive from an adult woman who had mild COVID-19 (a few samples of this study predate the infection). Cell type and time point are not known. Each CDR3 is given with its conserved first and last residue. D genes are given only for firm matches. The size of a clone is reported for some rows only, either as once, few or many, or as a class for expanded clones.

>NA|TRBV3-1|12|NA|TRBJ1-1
TGTGCCAGCAGCCAAGGGTCAGCAGAAGCTTTCTTT
CASSQGSAEAFF
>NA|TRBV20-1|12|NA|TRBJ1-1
TGCAGTGCTAGCCAGGCGAACACTGAAGCTTTCTTT
CSASQANTEAFF
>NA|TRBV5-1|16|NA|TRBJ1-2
TGCGCCAGCCACACGGGACTCGCCTATAGGGAGGATGGCTACACCTTC
CASHTGLAYREDGYTF
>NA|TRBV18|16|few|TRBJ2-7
TGTGCCAGCTCTCCTCTGGCAGACCTGATTAACTACGAGCAGTACTTC
CASSPLADLINYEQYF
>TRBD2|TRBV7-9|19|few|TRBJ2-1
TGTGCCAGCAGCTCCGTGACTAGCGGGGGGCCAAGCTCCTACAATGAGCAGTTCTTC
CASSSVTSGGPSSYNEQFF
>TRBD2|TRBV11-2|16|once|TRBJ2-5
TGTGCCAGCAGCTTAGATTCAGCGGGGGGGTCGGAGACCCAGTACTTC
CASSLDSAGGSETQYF
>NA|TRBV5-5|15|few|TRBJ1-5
TGTGCCAGCAGCCCGCTGAGCGGGAGCAATCAGCCCCAGCATTTT
CASSPLSGSNQPQHF
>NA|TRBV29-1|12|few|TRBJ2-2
TGCAGCGTTGCAAGGGACACCGGGGAGCTGTTTTTT
CSVARDTGELFF
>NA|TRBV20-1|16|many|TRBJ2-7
TGCAGTGCTAGAGTCCCGTCGAGGGAAGGGGCGGACGAGCAGTACTTC
CSARVPSREGADEQYF
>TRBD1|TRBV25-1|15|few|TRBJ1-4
TGTGCCAGCAGTGGACAGACAGGGAGTCGCGAAAAACTGTTTTTT
CASSGQTGSREKLFF
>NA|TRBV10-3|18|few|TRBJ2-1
TGTGCCATCAGTGAGTCGGTGGGGGGGCCGAGCTCCTACAATGAGCAGTTCTTC
CAISESVGGPSSYNEQFF
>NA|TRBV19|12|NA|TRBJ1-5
TGTGCCAGTAGAGTGGGAGGTCAGCCCCAGCATTTT
CASRVGGQPQHF
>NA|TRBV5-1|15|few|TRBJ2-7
TGCGCCAGCAGCTTGGGTTTCCTCGGGCCCGTGGGGCAGTACTTC
CASSLGFLGPVGQYF
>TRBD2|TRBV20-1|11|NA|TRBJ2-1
TGCAGTGCGCTTGGACTAGCGGGATCGTTCTTC
CSALGLAGSFF
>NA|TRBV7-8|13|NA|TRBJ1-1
TGTGCCAGCAGCTTATCCATACACCCTGAAGCTTTCTTT
CASSLSIHPEAFF
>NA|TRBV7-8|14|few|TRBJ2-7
TGTGCCAGCAGCTTAATGGCAGTGCCCTACGAGCAGTACTTC
CASSLMAVPYEQYF
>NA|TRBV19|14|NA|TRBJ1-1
TGTGCCAGTAGTATAATAACAGGGAGGAGTGAAGCTTTCTTT
CASSIITGRSEAFF
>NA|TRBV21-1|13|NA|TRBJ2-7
TGTGCCAGCAGCCCCGGGGACGGCTACGAGCAGTACTTC
CASSPGDGYEQYF
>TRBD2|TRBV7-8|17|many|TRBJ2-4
TGTGCCAGCAGCTCCGGGACTAGCGGGGGGGCCCTAAACATTCAGTACTTC
CASSSGTSGGALNIQYF
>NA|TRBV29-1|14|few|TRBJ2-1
TGCAGCGTGGCGTCGCGGTTAGTCTACAATGAGCAGTTCTTC
CSVASRLVYNEQFF
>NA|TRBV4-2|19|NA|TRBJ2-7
TGTGCCAGCAGCTCTTTCAACCCCCTAGGCGGGGCCGATTACTACGAGCAGTACTTC
CASSSFNPLGGADYYEQYF
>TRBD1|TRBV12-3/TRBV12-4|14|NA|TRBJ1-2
TGTGCCAGCAGGTTTCAACAGGGGGCCTATGGCTACACCTTC
CASRFQQGAYGYTF
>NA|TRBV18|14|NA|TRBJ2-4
TGTGCCAGCTCACCAACGGGACCGACAAACATTCAGTACTTC
CASSPTGPTNIQYF
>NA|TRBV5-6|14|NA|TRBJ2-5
TGTGCCAGCAGCTTGGTCCCAGGCAAAGAGACCCAGTACTTC
CASSLVPGKETQYF
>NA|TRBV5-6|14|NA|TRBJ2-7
TGTGCCAGCAGCTCAGACATAAACGGCTACGAGCAGTACTTC
CASSSDINGYEQYF
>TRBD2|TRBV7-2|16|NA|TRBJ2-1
TGTGCCAGCAGCACCGTAGCGGGAGTCGGTTACAATGAGCAGTTCTTC
CASSTVAGVGYNEQFF
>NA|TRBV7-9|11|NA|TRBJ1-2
TGTGCCAGCAGAGGGACGGGAGCAGAGACCTTC
CASRGTGAETF
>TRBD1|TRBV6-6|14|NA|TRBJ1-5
TGTGCCAGCAGAGGGGGACAGGGTTTAGCGCCCCAGCATTTT
CASRGGQGLAPQHF
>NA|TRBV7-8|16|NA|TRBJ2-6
TGTGCCAGCAGCAGACTGCAAGGGCAGGGGGCCAACGTCCTGACTTTC
CASSRLQGQGANVLTF
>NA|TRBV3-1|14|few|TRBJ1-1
TGTGCCAGCAGCCAACCGGGTACAGGAACTGAAGCTTTCTTT
CASSQPGTGTEAFF
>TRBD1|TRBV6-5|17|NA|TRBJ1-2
TGTGCCAGCAGTTACGGATCCGGACAGGGACTTAACTATGGCTACACCTTC
CASSYGSGQGLNYGYTF
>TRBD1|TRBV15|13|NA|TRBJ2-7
TGTGCCACCGCGGACAGGGGAGTCAACGAGCAGTACTTC
CATADRGVNEQYF
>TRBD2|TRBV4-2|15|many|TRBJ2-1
TGTGCCAGCAGCCAAATTACGGGGGGGTACAATGAGCAGTTCTTC
CASSQITGGYNEQFF
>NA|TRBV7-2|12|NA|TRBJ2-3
TGTGCCAGCAGCGCCCTCAGTGATACGCAGTATTTT
CASSALSDTQYF
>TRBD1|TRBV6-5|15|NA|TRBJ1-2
TGTGCCAGCAGTTATAGGACAGGGGTGAACTATGGCTACACCTTC
CASSYRTGVNYGYTF
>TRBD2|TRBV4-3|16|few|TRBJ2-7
TGCGCCAGCAGCCAAAAGGGACTAAGGGAAAACTACGAGCAGTACTTC
CASSQKGLRENYEQYF
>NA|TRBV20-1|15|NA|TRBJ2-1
TGCAGTGCTAGAGTAGGTAGGGGATCCTACAATGAGCAGTTCTTC
CSARVGRGSYNEQFF
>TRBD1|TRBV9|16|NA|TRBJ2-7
TGTGCCAGCAGCGTAGGTCTCGGGACAGGGGGCCACGAGCAGTACTTC
CASSVGLGTGGHEQYF
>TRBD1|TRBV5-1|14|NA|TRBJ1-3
TGCGCCAGCAGCGTCGGGACAGGGATGAACACCATATATTTT
CASSVGTGMNTIYF
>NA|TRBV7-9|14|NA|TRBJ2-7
TGTGCCAGCAGCTTAGCCGGACTTGGATACGAGCAGTACTTC
CASSLAGLGYEQYF
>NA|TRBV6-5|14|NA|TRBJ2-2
TGTGCCAGCAGTTACCACCATCAGGGCGGGGAGCTGTTTTTT
CASSYHHQGGELFF
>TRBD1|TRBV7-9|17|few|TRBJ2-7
TGTGCCAGCAGCTCCGGGACAGGGGCCCAAGTCGCCTACGAGCAGTACTTC
CASSSGTGAQVAYEQYF
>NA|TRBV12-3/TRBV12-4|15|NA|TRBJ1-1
TGTGCCAGCAGGCTGAATATCGACAGCGGCACTGAAGCTTTCTTT
CASRLNIDSGTEAFF
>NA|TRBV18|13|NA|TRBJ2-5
TGTGCCAGCTCACCTCCACCTCCTGGGACCCAGTACTTC
CASSPPPPGTQYF
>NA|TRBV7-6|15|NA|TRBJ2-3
TGTGCCAGCAGCTTCGAAGGGGGAAGCACAGATACGCAGTATTTT
CASSFEGGSTDTQYF
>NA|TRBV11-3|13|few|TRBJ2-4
TGTGCCAGCAGCTTAGACGGGGGACTGATTCAGTACTTC
CASSLDGGLIQYF
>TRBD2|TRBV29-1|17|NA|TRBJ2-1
TGCAGCACCCAACATCTTTGGACTAGCGGGAACGGAAATGAGCAGTTCTTC
CSTQHLWTSGNGNEQFF
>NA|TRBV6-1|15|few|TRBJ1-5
TGTGCCAGCAGTGGTGCTCTCTCGTGGAGCCAGCCCCAGCATTTT
CASSGALSWSQPQHF
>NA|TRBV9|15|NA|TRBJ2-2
TGTGCCAGCAGCGTACCCGGGAGACGGAACGGGGAGCTGTTTTTT
CASSVPGRRNGELFF
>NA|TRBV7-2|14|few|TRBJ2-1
TGTGCCAGCAGCTTCTTGTGGCCCTCCAATGAGCAGTTCTTC
CASSFLWPSNEQFF
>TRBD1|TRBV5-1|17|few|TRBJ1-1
TGCGCCAGCAGCTTAGCGGGACAGGGGGCTCGGTACACTGAAGCTTTCTTT
CASSLAGQGARYTEAFF
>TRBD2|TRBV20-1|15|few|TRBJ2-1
TGCAGTGCTAGAGATCGGAGCGGGGGGGCCACTGAGCAGTTCTTC
CSARDRSGGATEQFF
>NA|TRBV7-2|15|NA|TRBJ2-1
TGTGCCAGCAGCGTCGGACAGCCCGGTTACAATGAGCAGTTCTTC
CASSVGQPGYNEQFF
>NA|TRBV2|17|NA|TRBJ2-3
TGTGCCAGCAGTCCGGGATGGGACACCCAGGGATCAAATACGCAGTATTTT
CASSPGWDTQGSNTQYF
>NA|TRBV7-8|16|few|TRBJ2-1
TGTGCCAGCAGCTTAAAGGACCCCCCCCCGGGAAATGAGCAGTTCTTC
CASSLKDPPPGNEQFF
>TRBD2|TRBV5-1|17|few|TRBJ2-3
TGCGCCAGCAGCTGGGGGACTAGCGGGGGGGCCACAGATACGCAGTATTTT
CASSWGTSGGATDTQYF
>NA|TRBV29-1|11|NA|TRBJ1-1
TGCAGCCCTCACCGGCCAGGGTCAGCTTTCTTT
CSPHRPGSAFF
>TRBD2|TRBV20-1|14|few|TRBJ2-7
TGCAGTGCTAGAGGAGGCGGGAGATCCTACGAGCAGTACTTC
CSARGGGRSYEQYF